This is a list of T cell receptor beta chains from one sample in a study of cytomegalovirus exposure and HLA in healthy donors. Libraries were prepared by immunoSEQ multiplex PCR; TCRdb keeps only in-frame clonotypes and omits some of them. This table holds some 200,000 clones. Source material: PBMCs. These receptors were taken from a man younger than 45 in good health and CMV-seronegative. Each CDR3 is given with its conserved first and last residue. A D gene is named only where the DNA matches it firmly.

d_gene: .; j_gene: TRBJ1-1; v_gene: TRBV7-8; CDR3aa: CASSRGAGHTEAFF; CDR3nt: TGTGCCAGCAGCCGGGGGGCAGGGCACACTGAAGCTTTCTTT
d_gene: TRBD1; j_gene: TRBJ2-1; v_gene: TRBV9; CDR3aa: CASSVGSKTGFTRDEQFF; CDR3nt: TGTGCCAGCAGCGTAGGTTCAAAGACAGGGTTTACCCGGGATGAGCAGTTCTTC
d_gene: TRBD1; j_gene: TRBJ2-1; v_gene: TRBV27; CDR3aa: CASRGDRGINNEQFF; CDR3nt: TGTGCCAGCAGGGGGGACAGGGGCATTAACAATGAGCAGTTCTTC
d_gene: TRBD1; j_gene: TRBJ1-4; v_gene: TRBV7-9; CDR3aa: CASSPGTGGKLFF; CDR3nt: TGTGCCAGCAGCCCAGGGACAGGGGGAAAACTGTTTTTT
d_gene: TRBD2; j_gene: TRBJ2-1; v_gene: TRBV19; CDR3aa: CASSIRGTSGPTKYNEQFF; CDR3nt: TGTGCCAGTAGTATAAGAGGGACTAGCGGTCCCACGAAGTACAATGAGCAGTTCTTC
d_gene: .; j_gene: TRBJ2-2; v_gene: TRBV5-1; CDR3aa: CASGRDLGTGELFF; CDR3nt: TGCGCCAGCGGACGGGATCTGGGCACCGGGGAGCTGTTTTTT
d_gene: TRBD2; j_gene: TRBJ2-3; v_gene: TRBV9; CDR3aa: CASSVNPSGRTDTQYF; CDR3nt: TGTGCCAGCAGCGTTAACCCTAGCGGGAGAACAGATACGCAGTATTTT
d_gene: .; j_gene: TRBJ1-3; v_gene: TRBV12-2; CDR3aa: CASFMDRGAGNTIYF; CDR3nt: TGTGCAAGTTTTATGGACAGGGGAGCTGGAAACACCATATATTTT
d_gene: TRBD2; j_gene: TRBJ2-5; v_gene: TRBV29-1; CDR3aa: CSVVWGGETQYF; CDR3nt: TGCAGCGTTGTATGGGGGGGGGAGACCCAGTACTTC
d_gene: .; j_gene: TRBJ1-1; v_gene: TRBV7-9; CDR3aa: CASNPAQQQGLNAEAFF; CDR3nt: TGTGCCAGCAACCCTGCCCAACAGCAGGGTTTGAACGCTGAAGCTTTCTTT
d_gene: TRBD1; j_gene: TRBJ1-2; v_gene: TRBV9; CDR3aa: CASSVAAGDRGGSNYGYTF; CDR3nt: TGTGCCAGCAGCGTAGCTGCCGGGGACAGGGGAGGATCAAACTATGGCTACACCTTC
d_gene: TRBD1; j_gene: TRBJ1-4; v_gene: TRBV2; CDR3aa: CASSSDRGNEKLFF; CDR3nt: TGTGCCAGCAGTTCGGACAGGGGTAATGAAAAACTGTTTTTT
d_gene: .; j_gene: TRBJ1-5; v_gene: TRBV6-5; CDR3aa: CASSFGASNQPQHF; CDR3nt: TGTGCCTCTTCGTTTGGGGCAAGCAATCAGCCCCAGCATTTT
d_gene: TRBD1; j_gene: TRBJ1-1; v_gene: TRBV28; CDR3aa: CASSPGTGVIMGNTEAFF; CDR3nt: TGTGCCAGCAGCCCCGGGACAGGGGTAATCATGGGGAACACTGAAGCTTTCTTT
d_gene: .; j_gene: TRBJ2-1; v_gene: TRBV6-5; CDR3aa: CASSYLGRVSYNEQFF; CDR3nt: TGTGCCAGCAGTTACTTGGGGCGAGTCTCCTACAATGAGCAGTTCTTC
d_gene: TRBD2; j_gene: TRBJ2-1; v_gene: TRBV18; CDR3aa: CASSPVAGGPYNEQFF; CDR3nt: TGTGCCAGCTCACCAGTGGCGGGAGGGCCATACAATGAGCAGTTCTTC
d_gene: TRBD1; j_gene: TRBJ1-4; v_gene: TRBV9; CDR3aa: CASSGGNRGPATNEKLFF; CDR3nt: TGTGCCAGCAGCGGGGGGAACAGGGGGCCCGCAACTAATGAAAAACTGTTTTTT
d_gene: .; j_gene: TRBJ1-5; v_gene: TRBV10-3; CDR3aa: CAIRRDSNQPQHF; CDR3nt: TGTGCCATCAGACGGGATAGCAATCAGCCCCAGCATTTT
d_gene: .; j_gene: TRBJ2-3; v_gene: TRBV5-4; CDR3aa: CASTPQEQLDTQYF; CDR3nt: TGTGCCAGCACCCCCCAGGAACAGTTAGATACGCAGTATTTT
d_gene: .; j_gene: TRBJ2-7; v_gene: TRBV29-1; CDR3aa: CSVLPGPGTTLLYEQYF; CDR3nt: TGCAGCGTTCTTCCGGGACCTGGGACAACTCTTTTGTACGAGCAGTACTTC
d_gene: .; j_gene: TRBJ2-5; v_gene: TRBV7-2; CDR3aa: CASSSRVYQETQYF; CDR3nt: TGTGCCAGCAGCTCCCGTGTCTACCAAGAGACCCAGTACTTC
d_gene: TRBD1; j_gene: TRBJ2-7; v_gene: TRBV4-2; CDR3aa: CASSQAAGTDPYEQYF; CDR3nt: TGTGCCAGCAGCCAGGCAGCCGGGACAGACCCTTACGAGCAGTACTTC
d_gene: .; j_gene: TRBJ2-7; v_gene: TRBV7-8; CDR3aa: CASSLALTSYEQYF; CDR3nt: TGTGCCAGCAGCTTAGCTCTGACTTCCTACGAGCAGTACTTC
d_gene: TRBD2; j_gene: TRBJ2-3; v_gene: TRBV7-9; CDR3aa: CASSEGTSGDTDTQYF; CDR3nt: TGTGCCAGCAGCGAAGGGACTAGCGGCGACACAGATACGCAGTATTTT
d_gene: TRBD2; j_gene: TRBJ2-3; v_gene: TRBV9; CDR3aa: CASSVGTNTDTQYF; CDR3nt: TGTGCCAGCAGCGTCGGGACTAACACAGATACGCAGTATTTT
d_gene: TRBD2; j_gene: TRBJ2-7; v_gene: TRBV5-4; CDR3aa: CASSSGLAGAFSYEQYF; CDR3nt: TGTGCCAGCAGCTCAGGACTAGCGGGGGCCTTCTCCTACGAGCAGTACTTC
d_gene: .; j_gene: TRBJ1-3; v_gene: TRBV10-2; CDR3aa: CASSEAGAGNTIYF; CDR3nt: TGCGCCAGCAGTGAGGCAGGGGCTGGAAACACCATATATTTT
d_gene: TRBD1; j_gene: TRBJ1-2; v_gene: TRBV27; CDR3aa: CASSFWDRVSGYTF; CDR3nt: TGTGCCAGCAGTTTTTGGGACAGGGTTTCTGGCTACACCTTC
d_gene: TRBD2; j_gene: TRBJ2-1; v_gene: TRBV28; CDR3aa: CASSSEPGLAGGPTSNEQFF; CDR3nt: TGTGCCAGCAGTTCAGAACCGGGCCTAGCGGGAGGGCCAACGTCCAATGAGCAGTTCTTC
d_gene: .; j_gene: TRBJ2-1; v_gene: TRBV11-3; CDR3aa: CASMTGGNNEQFF; CDR3nt: TGTGCCAGCATGACCGGGGGTAACAATGAGCAGTTCTTC
d_gene: .; j_gene: TRBJ2-3; v_gene: TRBV7-6; CDR3aa: CASSPRQDHPTDTQYF; CDR3nt: TGTGCCAGCAGCCCTAGACAGGATCATCCCACAGATACGCAGTATTTT
d_gene: .; j_gene: TRBJ2-1; v_gene: TRBV6-5; CDR3aa: CASSYSALAAGYEQFF; CDR3nt: TGTGCCAGCAGTTACTCGGCACTAGCTGCGGGTTATGAGCAGTTCTTC
d_gene: TRBD1; j_gene: TRBJ2-7; v_gene: TRBV5-1; CDR3aa: CASSLGTGRYEQYF; CDR3nt: TGCGCCAGCAGCCTAGGGACAGGCCGGTACGAGCAGTACTTC
d_gene: TRBD2; j_gene: TRBJ2-3; v_gene: TRBV18; CDR3aa: CASSPTGLAGGYTQYF; CDR3nt: TGTGCCAGCTCACCAACAGGACTAGCGGGGGGGTATACGCAGTATTTT
d_gene: .; j_gene: TRBJ1-1; v_gene: TRBV11-2; CDR3aa: CASRLESNTEAFF; CDR3nt: TGTGCCAGCAGGCTCGAGAGTAACACTGAAGCTTTCTTT
d_gene: TRBD1; j_gene: TRBJ2-7; v_gene: TRBV11-2; CDR3aa: CASSLGQGVSYERYF; CDR3nt: TGTGCCAGCAGCTTAGGACAGGGGGTATCCTACGAGCGGTACTTC
d_gene: .; j_gene: TRBJ1-3; v_gene: TRBV7-6; CDR3aa: CASSLSRVSGNTIYF; CDR3nt: TGTGCCAGCAGCTTATCCAGGGTATCTGGAAACACCATATATTTT
d_gene: .; j_gene: TRBJ1-2; v_gene: TRBV4-1; CDR3aa: CASSQRDIRNYGYTF; CDR3nt: TGCGCCAGCAGCCAAAGAGACATTCGCAACTATGGCTACACCTTC
d_gene: .; j_gene: TRBJ2-7; v_gene: TRBV10-3; CDR3aa: CAISESSPGLLRRYEQYF; CDR3nt: TGTGCCATCAGTGAGTCCTCCCCGGGACTCCTCAGGCGCTACGAGCAGTACTTC
d_gene: .; j_gene: TRBJ1-6; v_gene: TRBV7-8; CDR3aa: CASSSRPGGRAYNSPLHF; CDR3nt: TGTGCCAGCAGCTCTCGACCGGGGGGGAGGGCCTATAATTCACCCCTCCACTTT
d_gene: .; j_gene: TRBJ2-2; v_gene: TRBV28; CDR3aa: CASSLPGGSLRGELFF; CDR3nt: TGTGCCAGCAGCCTCCCTGGGGGGAGTTTGCGCGGGGAGCTGTTTTTT
d_gene: TRBD1; j_gene: TRBJ2-5; v_gene: TRBV11-3; CDR3aa: CASSPTGVEETQYF; CDR3nt: TGTGCCAGCAGCCCGACAGGGGTCGAAGAGACCCAGTACTTC
d_gene: .; j_gene: TRBJ2-2; v_gene: TRBV11-2; CDR3aa: CASTFRGRGGPAGELFF; CDR3nt: TGTGCCAGCACATTTAGGGGGAGGGGGGGGCCGGCCGGGGAGCTGTTTTTT
d_gene: .; j_gene: TRBJ1-6; v_gene: TRBV9; CDR3aa: CASSVRYSPNSPLHF; CDR3nt: TGTGCCAGCAGCGTTCGGTACAGTCCTAATTCACCCCTCCACTTT
d_gene: TRBD2; j_gene: TRBJ2-7; v_gene: TRBV7-2; CDR3aa: CASSWTSGSYEQYF; CDR3nt: TGTGCCAGCAGCTGGACTAGCGGATCCTACGAGCAGTACTTC
d_gene: TRBD1; j_gene: TRBJ1-1; v_gene: TRBV5-6; CDR3aa: CASSFEGHPGAYRGSEAFF; CDR3nt: TGTGCCAGCAGCTTCGAAGGCCATCCCGGGGCCTACAGGGGCTCGGAAGCTTTCTTT
d_gene: .; j_gene: TRBJ2-7; v_gene: TRBV14; CDR3aa: CASSQDIASVEQYF; CDR3nt: TGTGCCAGCAGCCAAGATATCGCGTCCGTCGAGCAGTACTTC